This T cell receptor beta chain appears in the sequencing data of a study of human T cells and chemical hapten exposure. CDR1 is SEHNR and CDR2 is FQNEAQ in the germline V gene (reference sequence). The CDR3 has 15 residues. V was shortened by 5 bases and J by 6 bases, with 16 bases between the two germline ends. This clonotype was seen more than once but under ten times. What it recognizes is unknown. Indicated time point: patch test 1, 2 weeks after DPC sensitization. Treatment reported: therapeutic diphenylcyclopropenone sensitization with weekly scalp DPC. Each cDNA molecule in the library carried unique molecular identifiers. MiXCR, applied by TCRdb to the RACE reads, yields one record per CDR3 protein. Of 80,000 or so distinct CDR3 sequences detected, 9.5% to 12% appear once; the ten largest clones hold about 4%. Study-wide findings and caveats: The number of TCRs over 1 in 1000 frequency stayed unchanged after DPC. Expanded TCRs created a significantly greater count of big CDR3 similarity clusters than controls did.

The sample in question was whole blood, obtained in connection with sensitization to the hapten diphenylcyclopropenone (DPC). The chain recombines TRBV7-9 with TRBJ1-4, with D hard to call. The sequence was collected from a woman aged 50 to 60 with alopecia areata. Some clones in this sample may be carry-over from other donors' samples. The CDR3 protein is CASSKGRRDDEKLFF. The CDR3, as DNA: TGTGCCAGCAGCAAGGGCCGGAGGGATGATGAAAAACTGTTTTTT.